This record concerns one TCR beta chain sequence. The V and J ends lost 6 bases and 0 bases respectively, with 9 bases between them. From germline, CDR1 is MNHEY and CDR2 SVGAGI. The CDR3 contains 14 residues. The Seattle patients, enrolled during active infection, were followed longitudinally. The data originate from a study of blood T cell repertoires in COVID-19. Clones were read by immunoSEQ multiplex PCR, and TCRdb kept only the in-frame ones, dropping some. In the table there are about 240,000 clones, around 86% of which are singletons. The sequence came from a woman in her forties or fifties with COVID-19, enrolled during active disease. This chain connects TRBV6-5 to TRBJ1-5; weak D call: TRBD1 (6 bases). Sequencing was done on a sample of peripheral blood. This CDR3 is CASRTGPSNQPQHF. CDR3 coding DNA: TGTGCCAGCAGAACAGGGCCTAGCAATCAGCCCCAGCATTTT.